This is a list of T cell receptor beta chains from one sample in a study of blood T cell repertoires in COVID-19. The data were produced by immunoSEQ multiplex PCR, yet TCRdb's version contains in-frame clones alone and is incomplete. The sample has tens of thousands of clones, approximately 89% seen once; the top ten hold 5.8%. Sequenced sample: peripheral blood. Receptors originate from a man between 50 and 59 years old with active COVID-19. Each CDR3 is given with its conserved first and last residue. A D gene is named only where the DNA matches it firmly. Expanded clones are given a class, and other clones once, few, many or no size at all.

J gene: TRBJ2-1
V gene: TRBV4-2
clone size: .
D gene: .
CDR3 protein: CASSQEGRSSYNEQFF
CDR3 DNA: TGTGCCAGCAGCCAAGAGGGCCGAAGCTCCTACAATGAGCAGTTCTTC

J gene: TRBJ1-5
V gene: TRBV2
clone size: few
D gene: TRBD1
CDR3 protein: CASSEGTGYHQPQHF
CDR3 DNA: TGTGCCAGCAGTGAAGGGACAGGGTACCATCAGCCCCAGCATTTT

J gene: TRBJ2-5
V gene: TRBV5-1
clone size: .
D gene: TRBD1
CDR3 protein: CASAPRGLETQYF
CDR3 DNA: TGCGCCAGCGCCCCCAGGGGGCTTGAGACCCAGTACTTC

J gene: TRBJ2-1
V gene: TRBV5-1
clone size: .
D gene: TRBD2
CDR3 protein: CASSAGLAVFLGGNEQFF
CDR3 DNA: TGCGCCAGCAGCGCCGGACTAGCGGTCTTTTTAGGGGGCAATGAGCAGTTCTTC

J gene: TRBJ2-7
V gene: TRBV3-1/TRBV3-2
clone size: .
D gene: .
CDR3 protein: CASIPVRLRYEQYF
CDR3 DNA: TGTGCCAGCATCCCTGTCAGGCTACGCTACGAGCAGTACTTC

J gene: TRBJ1-1
V gene: TRBV3-1/TRBV3-2
clone size: .
D gene: TRBD1
CDR3 protein: CASSRGGRTNTEAFF
CDR3 DNA: TGTGCCAGCAGTCGAGGGGGCAGGACGAACACTGAAGCTTTCTTT

J gene: TRBJ2-7
V gene: TRBV9
clone size: .
D gene: .
CDR3 protein: CASSVVYRGYEQYF
CDR3 DNA: TGTGCCAGCAGCGTAGTTTACCGCGGCTACGAGCAGTACTTC

J gene: TRBJ1-1
V gene: TRBV9
clone size: .
D gene: .
CDR3 protein: CASSVDPGVRSEAFF
CDR3 DNA: TGTGCCAGCAGCGTAGACCCAGGGGTAAGGTCTGAAGCTTTCTTT

J gene: TRBJ1-6
V gene: TRBV28
clone size: once
D gene: .
CDR3 protein: CASSLRDHYNSPLHF
CDR3 DNA: TGTGCCAGCAGTTTACGGGATCACTATAATTCACCCCTCCACTTT

J gene: TRBJ1-5
V gene: TRBV19
clone size: .
D gene: .
CDR3 protein: CASKLGRSDYSNQPQHF
CDR3 DNA: TGTGCCAGTAAGTTGGGCAGGTCAGACTATAGCAATCAGCCCCAGCATTTT

J gene: TRBJ1-2
V gene: TRBV10-3
clone size: once
D gene: TRBD1
CDR3 protein: CAILRGTGGEHYGYTF
CDR3 DNA: TGTGCCATTCTCCGGGGGACAGGGGGCGAGCACTATGGCTACACCTTC

J gene: TRBJ1-2
V gene: TRBV19
clone size: .
D gene: .
CDR3 protein: CASSPSTANYGYTF
CDR3 DNA: TGTGCCAGTAGTCCCTCGACAGCGAACTATGGCTACACCTTC

J gene: TRBJ1-2
V gene: TRBV4-2
clone size: once
D gene: .
CDR3 protein: CASSQDPGQGYGYTF
CDR3 DNA: TGTGCCAGCAGCCAAGACCCGGGGCAGGGGTATGGCTACACCTTC

J gene: TRBJ1-2
V gene: TRBV6-2/TRBV6-3
clone size: few
D gene: .
CDR3 protein: CASSYSGAGSYGYTF
CDR3 DNA: TGTGCCAGCAGTTACTCTGGGGCGGGGAGCTATGGCTACACCTTC

J gene: TRBJ1-1
V gene: TRBV5-1
clone size: .
D gene: .
CDR3 protein: CASSLDRVSTEAFF
CDR3 DNA: TGCGCCAGCAGCTTGGACAGGGTAAGCACTGAAGCTTTCTTT

J gene: TRBJ1-2
V gene: TRBV7-2
clone size: .
D gene: TRBD1
CDR3 protein: CASSPRTGRSLGYTF
CDR3 DNA: TGTGCCAGCAGCCCCCGGACAGGCCGATCGCTCGGCTACACCTTC

J gene: TRBJ2-3
V gene: TRBV11-2
clone size: .
D gene: TRBD2
CDR3 protein: CASSATSGSSGTQYF
CDR3 DNA: TGTGCCAGCAGCGCGACTAGCGGGAGTTCGGGTACGCAGTATTTT

J gene: TRBJ2-2
V gene: TRBV11-2
clone size: .
D gene: .
CDR3 protein: CASSLYGGLFF
CDR3 DNA: TGTGCCAGCAGCTTATACGGTGGGCTGTTTTTT

J gene: TRBJ2-7
V gene: TRBV11-1
clone size: once
D gene: .
CDR3 protein: CASSFVISYEQYF
CDR3 DNA: TGTGCCAGCAGCTTCGTTATCTCCTACGAGCAGTACTTC

J gene: TRBJ1-1
V gene: TRBV7-2
clone size: .
D gene: TRBD1
CDR3 protein: CASSRDRVGTEAFF
CDR3 DNA: TGTGCCAGCAGCCGGGACAGGGTGGGCACTGAAGCTTTCTTT

J gene: TRBJ1-2
V gene: TRBV5-6
clone size: few
D gene: TRBD1
CDR3 protein: CASSGTDYGYTF
CDR3 DNA: TGTGCCAGCAGCGGGACAGACTATGGCTACACCTTC

J gene: TRBJ2-1
V gene: TRBV3-1/TRBV3-2
clone size: .
D gene: TRBD2
CDR3 protein: CASSQERTSGGRVSYNEQFF
CDR3 DNA: TGTGCCAGCAGCCAAGAAAGGACTAGCGGGGGGCGTGTTTCCTACAATGAGCAGTTCTTC

J gene: TRBJ2-7
V gene: TRBV7-7
clone size: .
D gene: TRBD1
CDR3 protein: CASSLGQGRGYEQYF
CDR3 DNA: TGTGCTAGCAGCTTGGGACAGGGGAGGGGCTACGAGCAGTACTTC

J gene: TRBJ1-4
V gene: TRBV30
clone size: .
D gene: .
CDR3 protein: CAWRGRGTNEKLFF
CDR3 DNA: TGTGCCTGGAGGGGCAGGGGAACTAATGAAAAACTGTTTTTT

J gene: TRBJ2-7
V gene: TRBV30
clone size: .
D gene: .
CDR3 protein: CAWSHSRRRETAYEQYF
CDR3 DNA: TGTGCCTGGAGTCACTCACGACGCAGGGAAACCGCCTACGAGCAGTACTTC

J gene: TRBJ2-1
V gene: TRBV6-1
clone size: .
D gene: .
CDR3 protein: CASSDWDLGQFF
CDR3 DNA: TGTGCCAGCAGTGATTGGGACTTGGGGCAGTTCTTC

J gene: TRBJ1-5
V gene: TRBV19
clone size: .
D gene: .
CDR3 protein: CASSSGEGGNQPQHF
CDR3 DNA: TGTGCCAGTAGTTCAGGGGAAGGGGGCAATCAGCCCCAGCATTTT

J gene: TRBJ2-7
V gene: TRBV19
clone size: .
D gene: .
CDR3 protein: CASSTYPQAGYEQYF
CDR3 DNA: TGTGCCAGTAGTACCTACCCCCAGGCGGGCTACGAGCAGTACTTC

J gene: TRBJ2-3
V gene: TRBV30
clone size: .
D gene: TRBD2
CDR3 protein: CALGRTGTSGLTSTDTQYF
CDR3 DNA: TGTGCCTTGGGGAGGACCGGGACTAGCGGGCTAACCTCCACAGATACGCAGTATTTT

J gene: TRBJ2-3
V gene: TRBV6-2/TRBV6-3
clone size: .
D gene: TRBD2
CDR3 protein: CASSFPQIRLAGVRNTQYF
CDR3 DNA: TGTGCCAGCAGTTTCCCCCAAATCAGACTAGCGGGGGTCCGGAATACGCAGTATTTT

J gene: TRBJ2-5
V gene: TRBV19
clone size: .
D gene: TRBD1
CDR3 protein: CASRGTGLSETQYF
CDR3 DNA: TGTGCCAGTAGGGGGACAGGGTTATCCGAGACCCAGTACTTC

J gene: TRBJ1-6
V gene: TRBV27
clone size: once
D gene: TRBD1
CDR3 protein: CASSLLGPDRDYSNSPLHF
CDR3 DNA: TGTGCCAGCAGTTTACTCGGTCCGGACAGGGACTACTCGAATTCACCCCTCCACTTT